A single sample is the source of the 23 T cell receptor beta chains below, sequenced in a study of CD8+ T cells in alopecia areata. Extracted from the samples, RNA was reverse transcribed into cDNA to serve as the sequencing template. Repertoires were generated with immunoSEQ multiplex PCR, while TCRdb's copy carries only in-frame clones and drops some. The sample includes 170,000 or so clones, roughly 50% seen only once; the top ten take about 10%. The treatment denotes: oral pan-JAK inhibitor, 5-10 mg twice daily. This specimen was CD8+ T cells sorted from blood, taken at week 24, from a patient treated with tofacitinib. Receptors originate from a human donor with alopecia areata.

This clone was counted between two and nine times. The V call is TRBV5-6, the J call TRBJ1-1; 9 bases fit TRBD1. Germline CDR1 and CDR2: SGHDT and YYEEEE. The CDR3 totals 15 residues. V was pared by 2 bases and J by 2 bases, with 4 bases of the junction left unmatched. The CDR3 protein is CASSFGTGRNTEAFF. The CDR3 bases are TGTGCCAGCAGCTTTGGGACAGGGCGAAACACTGAAGCTTTCTTT.

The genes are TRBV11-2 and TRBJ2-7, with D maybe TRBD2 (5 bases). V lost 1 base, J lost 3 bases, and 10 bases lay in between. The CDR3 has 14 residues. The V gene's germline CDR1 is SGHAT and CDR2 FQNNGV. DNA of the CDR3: TGTGCCAGCAGCTTAGCGGGGAGAGACTACGAGCAGTACTTC. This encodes CASSLAGRDYEQYF.

CDR3 coding DNA: TGCGCCAGCAGCCCCAGCGACCTGAACACTGAAGCTTTCTTT. Encoded protein: CASSPSDLNTEAFF. The chain is built from TRBV4-3 and TRBJ1-1; D not certain. The CDR3 consists of 14 residues. CDR1 and CDR2 from the germline V gene are LGHNA and YSLEER. V was cut by 4 bases and J by 0 bases, with 9 bases left in between.

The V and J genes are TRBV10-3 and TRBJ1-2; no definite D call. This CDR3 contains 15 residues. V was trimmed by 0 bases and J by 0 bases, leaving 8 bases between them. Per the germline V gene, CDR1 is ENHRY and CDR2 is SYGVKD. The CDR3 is CAISESTLSNYGYTF. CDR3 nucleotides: TGTGCCATCAGTGAGTCAACACTCTCTAACTATGGCTACACCTTC.

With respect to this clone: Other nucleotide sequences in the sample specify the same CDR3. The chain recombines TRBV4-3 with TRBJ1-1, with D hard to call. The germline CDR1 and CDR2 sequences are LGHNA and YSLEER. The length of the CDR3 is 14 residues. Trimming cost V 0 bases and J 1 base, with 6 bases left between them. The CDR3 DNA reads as TGCGCCAGCAGCCAAGATCGGGGGAACACTGAAGCTTTCTTT. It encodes CASSQDRGNTEAFF.

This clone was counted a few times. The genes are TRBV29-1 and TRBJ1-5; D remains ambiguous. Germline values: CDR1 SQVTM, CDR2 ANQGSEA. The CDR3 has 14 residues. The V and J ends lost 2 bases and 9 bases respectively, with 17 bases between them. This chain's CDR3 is CSVETQRHEGPQHF. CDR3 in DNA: TGCAGCGTTGAAACCCAAAGGCACGAGGGGCCCCAGCATTTT.

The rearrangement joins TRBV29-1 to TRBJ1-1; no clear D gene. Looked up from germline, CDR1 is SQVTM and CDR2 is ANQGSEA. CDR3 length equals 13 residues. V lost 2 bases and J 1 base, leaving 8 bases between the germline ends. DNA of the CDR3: TGCAGCGTTGAAACGGTTGGGAACACTGAAGCTTTCTTT. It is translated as CSVETVGNTEAFF.

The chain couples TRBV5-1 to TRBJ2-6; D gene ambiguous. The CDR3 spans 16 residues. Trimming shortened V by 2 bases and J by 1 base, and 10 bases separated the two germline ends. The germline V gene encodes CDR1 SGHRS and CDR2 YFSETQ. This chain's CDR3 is CASSLQLRSGANVLTF. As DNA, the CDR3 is TGCGCCAGCAGCTTACAGCTTCGGTCTGGGGCCAACGTCCTGACTTTC.

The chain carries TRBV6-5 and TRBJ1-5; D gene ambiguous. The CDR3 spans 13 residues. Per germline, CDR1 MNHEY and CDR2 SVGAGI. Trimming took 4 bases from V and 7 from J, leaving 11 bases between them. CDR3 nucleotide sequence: TGTGCCAGCAGTTCGGAAGGAAGGCAGCCCCAGCATTTT. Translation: CASSSEGRQPQHF.

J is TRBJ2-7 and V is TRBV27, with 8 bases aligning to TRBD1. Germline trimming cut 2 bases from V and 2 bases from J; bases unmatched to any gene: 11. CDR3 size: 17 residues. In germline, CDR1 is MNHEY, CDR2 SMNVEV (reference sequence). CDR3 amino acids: CASSLKVRTGNAYEQYF. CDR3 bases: TGTGCCAGCAGTTTAAAAGTCCGGACAGGGAATGCCTACGAGCAGTACTTC.

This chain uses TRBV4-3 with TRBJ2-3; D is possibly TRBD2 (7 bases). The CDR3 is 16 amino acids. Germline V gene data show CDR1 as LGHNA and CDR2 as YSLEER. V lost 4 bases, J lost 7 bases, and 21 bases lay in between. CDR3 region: CASSPRGAPLSNTQYF. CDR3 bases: TGCGCCAGCAGCCCCCGGGGGGCCCCCCTATCGAATACGCAGTATTTT.

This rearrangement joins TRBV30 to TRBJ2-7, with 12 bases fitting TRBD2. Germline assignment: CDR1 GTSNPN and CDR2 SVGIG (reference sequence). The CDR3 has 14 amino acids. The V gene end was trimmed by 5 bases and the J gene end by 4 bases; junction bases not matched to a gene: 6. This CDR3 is CAWSKGTSGYEQYF. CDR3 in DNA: TGTGCCTGGTCAAAAGGGACTAGCGGGTACGAGCAGTACTTC.

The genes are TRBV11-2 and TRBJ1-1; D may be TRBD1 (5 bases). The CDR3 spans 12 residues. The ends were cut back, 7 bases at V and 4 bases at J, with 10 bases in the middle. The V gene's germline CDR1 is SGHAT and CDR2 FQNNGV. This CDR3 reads CASKWGGTEAFF. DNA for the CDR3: TGTGCCAGCAAATGGGGGGGCACTGAAGCTTTCTTT. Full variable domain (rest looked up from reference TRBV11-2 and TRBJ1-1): EAGVAQSPRYKIIEKRQSVAFWCNPISGHATLYWYQQILGQGPKLLIQFQNNGVVDDSQLPKDRFSAERLKGVDSTLKIQPAKLEDSAVYLCASKWGGTEAFFGQGTRLTVV.

In nucleotides, the CDR3 is TGTGCCAGCAGCTCCGTGGAAGTAGGAGGTGGCTACACCTTC. It specifies CASSSVEVGGGYTF. This chain uses TRBV7-2 with TRBJ1-2; no reliable D call. The CDR3 runs 14 residues. The germline gives CDR1 SGHTA, CDR2 FQGNSA. Deletions cut 4 bases from V and 7 bases from J, with 16 bases between.

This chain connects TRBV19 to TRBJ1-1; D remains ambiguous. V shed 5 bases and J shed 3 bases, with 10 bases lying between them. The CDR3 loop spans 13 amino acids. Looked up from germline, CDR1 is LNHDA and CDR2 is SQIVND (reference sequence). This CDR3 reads CASSPVPDTEAFF. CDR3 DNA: TGTGCCAGTAGTCCGGTTCCGGACACTGAAGCTTTCTTT.

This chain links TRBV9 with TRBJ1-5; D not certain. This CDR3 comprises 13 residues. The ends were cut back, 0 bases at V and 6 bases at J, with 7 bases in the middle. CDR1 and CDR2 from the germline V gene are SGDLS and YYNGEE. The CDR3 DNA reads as TGTGCCAGCAGCGTAGCTGTTGGTCAGCCCCAGCATTTT. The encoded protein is CASSVAVGQPQHF.

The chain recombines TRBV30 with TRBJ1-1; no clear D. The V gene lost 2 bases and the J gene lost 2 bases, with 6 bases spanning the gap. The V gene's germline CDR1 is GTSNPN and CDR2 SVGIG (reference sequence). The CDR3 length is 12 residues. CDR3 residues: CAWSFLNTEAFF. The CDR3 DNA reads TGTGCCTGGAGTTTCCTTAACACTGAAGCTTTCTTT.

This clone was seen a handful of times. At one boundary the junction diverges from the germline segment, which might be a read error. The chain's CDR3 is CASSPLGNSEAFF. The CDR3 nucleotides read TGTGCCAGCAGCCCCCTGGGGAACAGTGAAGCTTTCTTT. This rearrangement joins TRBV9 to TRBJ1-1; D ambiguous. The CDR3 runs 13 residues. From germline, CDR1 is SGDLS and CDR2 YYNGEE.

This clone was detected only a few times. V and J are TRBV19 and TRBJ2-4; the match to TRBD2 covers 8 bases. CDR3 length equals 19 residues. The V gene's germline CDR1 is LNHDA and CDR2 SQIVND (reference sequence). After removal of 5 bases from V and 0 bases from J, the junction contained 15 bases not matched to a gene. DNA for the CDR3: TGTGCCAGTAGTGACCGGGACCAACTAGCGGAGAAAGCCAAAAACATTCAGTACTTC. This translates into CASSDRDQLAEKAKNIQYF. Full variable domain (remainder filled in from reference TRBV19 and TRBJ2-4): DGGITQSPKYLFRKEGQNVTLSCEQNLNHDAMYWYRQDPGQGLRLIYYSQIVNDFQKGDIAEGYSVSREKKESFPLTVTSAQKNPTAFYLCASSDRDQLAEKAKNIQYFGAGTRLSVL.

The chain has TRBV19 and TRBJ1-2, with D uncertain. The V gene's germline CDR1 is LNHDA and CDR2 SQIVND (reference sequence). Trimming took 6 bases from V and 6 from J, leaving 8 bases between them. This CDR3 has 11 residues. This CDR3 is CASRAADGYTF. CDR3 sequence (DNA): TGTGCCAGTAGAGCGGCGGATGGCTACACCTTC.

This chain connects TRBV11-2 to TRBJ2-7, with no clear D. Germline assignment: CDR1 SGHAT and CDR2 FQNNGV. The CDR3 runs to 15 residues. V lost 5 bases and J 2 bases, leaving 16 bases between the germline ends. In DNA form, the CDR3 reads TGTGCCAGCAGCGGGGAAGGGATGGGCCCCTACGAGCAGTACTTC. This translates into CASSGEGMGPYEQYF. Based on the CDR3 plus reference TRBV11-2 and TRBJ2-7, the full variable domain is EAGVAQSPRYKIIEKRQSVAFWCNPISGHATLYWYQQILGQGPKLLIQFQNNGVVDDSQLPKDRFSAERLKGVDSTLKIQPAKLEDSAVYLCASSGEGMGPYEQYFGPGTRLTVT.

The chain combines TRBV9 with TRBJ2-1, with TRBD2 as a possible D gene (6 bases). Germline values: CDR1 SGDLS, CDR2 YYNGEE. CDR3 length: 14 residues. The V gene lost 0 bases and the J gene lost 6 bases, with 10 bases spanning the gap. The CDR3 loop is CASSVDLAVNEQFF. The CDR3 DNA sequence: TGTGCCAGCAGCGTAGACTTAGCGGTCAATGAGCAGTTCTTC.

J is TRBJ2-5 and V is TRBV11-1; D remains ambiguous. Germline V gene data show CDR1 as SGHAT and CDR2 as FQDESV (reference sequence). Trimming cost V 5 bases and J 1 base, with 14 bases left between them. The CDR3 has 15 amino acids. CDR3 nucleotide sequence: TGTGCCAGCAGCCCCCGTGGGCGGCCCCAAGAGACCCAGTACTTC. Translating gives CASSPRGRPQETQYF. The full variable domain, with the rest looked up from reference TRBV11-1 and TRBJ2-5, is EAEVAQSPRYKITEKSQAVAFWCDPISGHATLYWYRQILGQGPELLVQFQDESVVDDSQLPKDRFSAERLKGVDSTLKIQPAELGDSAMYLCASSPRGRPQETQYFGPGTRLLVL.